This paragraph covers one T cell receptor beta chain sequence. The target antigen is unknown. These data come from a study of T cell responses to AZD1222 COVID-19 vaccine. Study-wide findings and caveats: Spike-specific TCR breadth and depth rose after two AZD1222 doses. At baseline, just a handful of AZD1222 recipients tested seropositive. There were repertoire samples only from the period after the peak T cell response.

V dropped 1 base and J dropped 4 bases, with 11 bases sitting between them. Germline CDR1 is MGHRA and CDR2 is YSYEKL. The CDR3 totals 14 residues. TCRdb keeps only in-frame clones here, not all; method: immunoSEQ multiplex PCR. The sample consists of roughly 180,000 clones, around 87% of them appearing once. The clonotype originates from an adult in good health. The sequences come from peripheral blood, collected on day 0 of MenACWY control vaccination. The chain carries TRBV4-1 and TRBJ2-7; unclear D gene. The CDR3 bases are TGCGCCAGCAGCCAAGCCGGATCCGATTACGAGCAGTACTTC. It specifies CASSQAGSDYEQYF.